These 21 T cell receptor beta chains came from one sample sequenced in a study of T-cell memory formation after mild COVID-19. TCRdb independently ran MiXCR on the 5' RACE reads; one entry per CDR3 protein. The sample yields hundreds of thousands of distinct CDR3 sequences, more than 20% seen once. The sample comprised PBMCs or a T cell subset sorted from them (not recorded which). These receptors were taken from an adult woman who had mild COVID-19 (a few samples of this study predate the infection). Cell type and time point are not known.

This clonotype has just a few counts. V and J are TRBV5-1 and TRBJ2-3; D remains unclear. The CDR3 length is 13 residues. Germline V gives CDR1 SGHRS, CDR2 YFSETQ. Deletions cut 1 base from V and 2 bases from J, with 5 bases between. For the CDR3, the DNA is TGCGCCAGCAGCTTGTCCGCCACAGATACGCAGTATTTT. Its protein product is CASSLSATDTQYF.

The V and J genes are TRBV9 and TRBJ2-7, with D unclear. CDR1 and CDR2 (germline): SGDLS, YYNGEE. The length of the CDR3 is 14 residues. Trimming removed 1 base from V and 3 bases from J, with 11 bases in between. CDR3 in amino acids: CASSVNLDRYEQYF. The CDR3 DNA follows: TGTGCCAGCAGCGTAAACCTAGACCGCTACGAGCAGTACTTC.

This clonotype was counted a few times. This chain connects TRBV6-1 to TRBJ1-1; D may be TRBD1 (5 bases). Germline CDR1 MNHNS, CDR2 SASEGT. The CDR3 runs to 15 residues. V was cut by 5 bases and J by 1 base, with 14 bases left in between. As DNA, the CDR3 is TGTGCCAGCAGTTTCCCGGGACTCGGGAACACTGAAGCTTTCTTT. Protein product: CASSFPGLGNTEAFF.

This clonotype was counted between two and nine times. The rearrangement links TRBV15 to TRBJ2-1; 9 nucleotides line up with TRBD2. Germline values: CDR1 LNHNV, CDR2 YYDKDF (reference sequence). The CDR3 has 17 residues. V was pared by 0 bases and J by 4 bases, with 7 bases of the junction left unmatched. The CDR3 coding sequence is TGTGCCACCAGCAGAGATGGAGCGGGGGGACTGTACAATGAGCAGTTCTTC. It is translated as CATSRDGAGGLYNEQFF.

The rearrangement links TRBV10-3 to TRBJ1-1; D might be TRBD1 (6 bases). V shed 4 bases and J shed 3 bases, with 9 bases lying between them. The CDR3 extends over 13 amino acids. CDR1 and CDR2 (germline): ENHRY, SYGVKD. Here the CDR3 reads CAISAGAYTEAFF. CDR3 in DNA: TGTGCCATCAGTGCGGGGGCCTACACTGAAGCTTTCTTT.

The chain carries TRBV12-3 or TRBV12-4 and TRBJ2-3, with 8 bases fitting TRBD1. The CDR3 consists of 20 residues. V was pared by 0 bases and J by 2 bases, with 16 bases of the junction left unmatched. The CDR3 coding sequence is TGTGCCAGCAGTTTAGCATGGACAGGGTGGGATCGGCGGGCCACAGATACGCAGTATTTT. Translation gives CASSLAWTGWDRRATDTQYF.

The genes are TRBV19 and TRBJ2-7, with a weak D call TRBD1 (5 bases). The V gene's germline CDR1 is LNHDA and CDR2 SQIVND (reference sequence). V lost 4 bases, J lost 0 bases, and 13 bases lay in between. The length of the CDR3 is 15 residues. CDR3 DNA sequence: TGTGCCAGTAGTAACCCACAGGACCCCTCCTACGAGCAGTACTTC. Its protein product is CASSNPQDPSYEQYF.

The CDR3 DNA follows: TGTGCCAGCAGTTTAGGGTGGTTCACTGAAGCTTTCTTT. Translation gives CASSLGWFTEAFF. The chain has TRBV27 and TRBJ1-1; D gene uncertain. The CDR3 has 13 residues. Trimming cost V 2 bases and J 4 bases, with 8 bases left between them. CDR1 MNHEY and CDR2 SMNVEV come from the germline V gene (reference sequence).

The chain recombines TRBV20-1 with TRBJ1-1, with D possibly being TRBD1 (5 bases). Per the germline V gene, CDR1 is DFQATT and CDR2 is SNEGSKA (reference sequence). This CDR3 has 14 residues. The V end was cut by 5 bases, the J end by 6 bases, with 19 bases between. The CDR3 DNA sequence: TGCAGTGCTCGGGAGTCTCAGTGGGGGGCTGAAGCTTTCTTT. Translated: CSARESQWGAEAFF.

The chain links TRBV7-3 to TRBJ2-2, with 9 bases lining up with TRBD1. The CDR3 is 17 residues long. V shed 0 bases and J 7 bases; nucleotides not matched to a gene: 9. CDR1 SGHTA and CDR2 FQGTGA come from the germline V gene. The CDR3 here is CASSLTRDRAIDGELFF. CDR3 bases: TGTGCCAGCAGCTTAACGCGGGACAGGGCGATAGACGGGGAGCTGTTTTTT.

This chain links TRBV12-3 or TRBV12-4 with TRBJ2-4; 8 bases agree with TRBD1. The CDR3 covers 16 residues. After removal of 5 bases from V and 2 bases from J, the junction contained 8 bases not matched to a gene. The CDR3 nucleotides are TGTGCCAGCAGTCCCCGACAGGGGCGACCCAAAAACATTCAGTACTTC. It translates to CASSPRQGRPKNIQYF.

This clonotype came up a few times. This sequence joins TRBV11-2 and TRBJ2-5; D is ambiguous. Germline V gene lookup returns CDR1 SGHAT and CDR2 FQNNGV. V shed 2 bases and J shed 1 base, with 11 bases lying between them. This CDR3 comprises 15 residues. Written as DNA, the CDR3 is TGTGCCAGCAGCTTACCACGACGTATCCAAGAGACCCAGTACTTC. Protein sequence: CASSLPRRIQETQYF.

This clonotype showed up just a few times. The rearrangement links TRBV20-1 to TRBJ1-2; D not certain. Trimming removed 6 bases from V and 7 bases from J, with 12 bases in between. The CDR3 runs to 11 residues. The germline CDR1 and CDR2 sequences are DFQATT and SNEGSKA (reference sequence). The CDR3 sequence: CSAGSFPGYTF. The CDR3 DNA follows: TGCAGTGCCGGGTCCTTTCCTGGCTACACCTTC.

The chain combines TRBV5-1 with TRBJ2-6, with D hard to call. This CDR3 is 16 amino acids long. CDR1 is SGHRS, CDR2 YFSETQ, per germline. Trimming pared 4 bases from V and 1 base from J, leaving 12 bases between. CDR3: CASSPLELSGANVLTF. The CDR3 nucleotides read TGCGCCAGCAGCCCCCTAGAACTATCTGGGGCCAACGTCCTGACTTTC.

A few counts support this clonotype. This sequence joins TRBV14 and TRBJ2-5; D is uncertain. Trimming took off 3 bases at V and 7 bases at J, with 9 bases between the two ends. Germline-derived CDR1 and CDR2 are SGHDN and FVKESK. This CDR3 has 12 residues. The CDR3 nucleotides are TGTGCCAGCAGCCACTCCCCTTGGACCCAGTACTTC. As protein: CASSHSPWTQYF.

This clonotype appeared a few times. The DNA for the CDR3 is TGTGCCAGCAGTTACAGTTACAATGAGCAGTTCTTC. Its protein product is CASSYSYNEQFF. The chain links TRBV6-6 to TRBJ2-1; D ambiguous. This CDR3 is 12 amino acids long. The V end was cut by 2 bases, the J end by 4 bases, with 3 bases between. Per germline, CDR1 MNHNY and CDR2 SVGAGI (reference sequence).

This clonotype was seen at least ten times. J is TRBJ2-1 and V is TRBV29-1; 9 nucleotides line up with TRBD2. The CDR3 spans 12 residues. V was clipped by 6 bases and J by 4 bases; unmatched bases: 1. Germline CDR1 SQVTM, CDR2 ANQGSEA. The CDR3 spells CSVTSGYNEQFF. CDR3 DNA sequence: TGCAGCGTAACTAGCGGGTACAATGAGCAGTTCTTC.

This clonotype has a handful of counts. The rearrangement links TRBV7-9 to TRBJ1-6; D is unclear. The germline V gene encodes CDR1 SEHNR and CDR2 FQNEAQ (reference sequence). The CDR3 runs 14 residues. The V and J ends lost 0 bases and 7 bases respectively, with 7 bases between them. The CDR3 sequence is CASSLAMWNSPLHF. DNA of the CDR3: TGTGCCAGCAGCTTAGCGATGTGGAATTCACCCCTCCACTTT.

The table lists this clonotype with a few counts. This chain links TRBV6-5 with TRBJ2-4, with D unresolved. Trimming took 6 bases from V and 0 from J, leaving 15 bases between them. The germline CDR1 and CDR2 sequences are MNHEY and SVGAGI. The CDR3 contains 16 residues. The CDR3: CASSSVGTGAKNIQYF. CDR3 nucleotides: TGTGCCAGCAGCAGTGTAGGCACGGGAGCCAAAAACATTCAGTACTTC.

In this sample, this clonotype turned up a few times. An end of the junction differs from the germline gene, which may be a read error. This chain links TRBV7-2 with TRBJ2-1; TRBD2 is a possible D gene (6 bases). The CDR3 sequence is 18 residues long. Germline loops: CDR1 SGHTA, CDR2 FQGNSA. The CDR3 region is CASNLGSAGRSSYNEQFF. CDR3 nucleotide sequence: TGTGCCAGCAACTTAGGCTCGGCGGGACGCAGCTCCTACAATGAGCAGTTCTTC.

The CDR3 spells CASSTGTSGTTDTQYF. The CDR3 DNA sequence: TGCGCCAGCAGCACCGGGACTAGCGGGACCACAGATACGCAGTATTTT. This chain joins TRBV5-1 and TRBJ2-3, with 13 bases identical to TRBD2. Germline CDR1 reads SGHRS; CDR2 reads YFSETQ. This CDR3 region has 16 residues. V was pared by 4 bases and J by 2 bases, with 4 bases of the junction left unmatched.